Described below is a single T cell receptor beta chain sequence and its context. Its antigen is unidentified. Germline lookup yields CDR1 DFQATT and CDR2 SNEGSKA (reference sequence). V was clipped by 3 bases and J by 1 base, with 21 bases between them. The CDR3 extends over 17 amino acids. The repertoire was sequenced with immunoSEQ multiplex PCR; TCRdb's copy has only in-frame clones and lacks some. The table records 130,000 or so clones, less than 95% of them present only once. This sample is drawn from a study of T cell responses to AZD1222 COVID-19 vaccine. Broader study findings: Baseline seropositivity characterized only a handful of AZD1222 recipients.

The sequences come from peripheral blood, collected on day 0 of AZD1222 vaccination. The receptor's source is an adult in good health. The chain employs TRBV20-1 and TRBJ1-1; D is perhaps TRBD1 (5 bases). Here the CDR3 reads CSASARGSTSWNTEAFF. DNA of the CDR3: TGCAGTGCTAGTGCTAGGGGCAGTACCTCCTGGAACACTGAAGCTTTCTTT.